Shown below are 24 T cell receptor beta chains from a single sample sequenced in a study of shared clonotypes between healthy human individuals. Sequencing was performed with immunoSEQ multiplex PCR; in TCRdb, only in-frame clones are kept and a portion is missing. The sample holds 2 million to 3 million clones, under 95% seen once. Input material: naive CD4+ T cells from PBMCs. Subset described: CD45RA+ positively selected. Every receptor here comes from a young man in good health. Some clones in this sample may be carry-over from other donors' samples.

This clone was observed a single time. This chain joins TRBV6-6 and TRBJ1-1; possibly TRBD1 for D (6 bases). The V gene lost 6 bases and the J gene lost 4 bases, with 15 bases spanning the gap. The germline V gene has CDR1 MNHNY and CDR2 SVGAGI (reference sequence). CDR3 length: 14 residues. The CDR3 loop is CASSLKNRVTEAFF. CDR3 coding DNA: TGTGCCAGCAGCCTCAAAAACAGGGTCACTGAAGCTTTCTTT.

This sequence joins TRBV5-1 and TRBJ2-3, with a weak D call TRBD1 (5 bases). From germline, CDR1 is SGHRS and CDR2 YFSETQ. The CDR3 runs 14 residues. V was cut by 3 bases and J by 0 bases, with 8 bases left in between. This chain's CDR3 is CASSWGLSTDTQYF. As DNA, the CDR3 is TGCGCCAGCAGCTGGGGCTTGAGCACAGATACGCAGTATTTT.

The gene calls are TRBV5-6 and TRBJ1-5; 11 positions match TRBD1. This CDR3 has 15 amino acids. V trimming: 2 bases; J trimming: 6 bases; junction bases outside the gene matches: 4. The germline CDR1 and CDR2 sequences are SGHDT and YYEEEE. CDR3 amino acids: CASSLRTGGSQPQHF. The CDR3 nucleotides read TGTGCCAGCAGCTTAAGGACAGGGGGCTCTCAGCCCCAGCATTTT.

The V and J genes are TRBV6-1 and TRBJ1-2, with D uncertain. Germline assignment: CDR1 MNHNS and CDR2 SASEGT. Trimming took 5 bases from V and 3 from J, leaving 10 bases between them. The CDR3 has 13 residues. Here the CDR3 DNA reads TGTGCCAGCAGTAGCCGGGCAGACTATGGCTACACCTTC. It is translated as CASSSRADYGYTF.

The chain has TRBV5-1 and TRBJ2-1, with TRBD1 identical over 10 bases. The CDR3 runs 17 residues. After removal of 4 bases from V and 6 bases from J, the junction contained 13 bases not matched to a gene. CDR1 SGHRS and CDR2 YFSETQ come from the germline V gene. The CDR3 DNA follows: TGCGCCAGCAGCCTCACGACAGGGGGCTTCCCTACCAATGAGCAGTTCTTC. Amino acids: CASSLTTGGFPTNEQFF.

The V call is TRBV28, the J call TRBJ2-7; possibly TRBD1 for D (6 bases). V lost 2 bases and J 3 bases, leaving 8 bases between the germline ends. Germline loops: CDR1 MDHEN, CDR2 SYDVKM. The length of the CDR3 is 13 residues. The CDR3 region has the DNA TGTGCCAGCAGTTTAACCAGGGGCTACGAGCAGTACTTC. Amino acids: CASSLTRGYEQYF.

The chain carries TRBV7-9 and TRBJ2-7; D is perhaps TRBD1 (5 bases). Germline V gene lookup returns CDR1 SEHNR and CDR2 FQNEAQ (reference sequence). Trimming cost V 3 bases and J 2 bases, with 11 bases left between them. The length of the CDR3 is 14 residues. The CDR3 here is CASSLGPQPYEQYF. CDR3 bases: TGTGCCAGCAGCTTGGGGCCGCAGCCCTACGAGCAGTACTTC.

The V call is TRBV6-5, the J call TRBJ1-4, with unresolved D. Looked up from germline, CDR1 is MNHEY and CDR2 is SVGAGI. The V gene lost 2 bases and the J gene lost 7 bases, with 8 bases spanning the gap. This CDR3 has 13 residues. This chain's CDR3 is CASSYGQFEKLFF. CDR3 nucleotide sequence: TGTGCCAGCAGTTACGGGCAGTTTGAAAAACTGTTTTTT.

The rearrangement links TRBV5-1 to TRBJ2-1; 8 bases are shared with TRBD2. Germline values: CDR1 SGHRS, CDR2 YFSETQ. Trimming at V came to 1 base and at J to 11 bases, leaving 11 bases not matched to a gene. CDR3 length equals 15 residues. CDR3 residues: CASSLRGSGSRKQFF. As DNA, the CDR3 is TGCGCCAGCAGCTTGCGGGGAAGCGGGAGTCGAAAGCAGTTCTTC.

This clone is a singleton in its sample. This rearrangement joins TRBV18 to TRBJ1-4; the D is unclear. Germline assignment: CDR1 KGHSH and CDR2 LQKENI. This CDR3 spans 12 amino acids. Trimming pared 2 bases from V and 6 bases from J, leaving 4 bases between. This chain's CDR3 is CASSPSYEKLFF. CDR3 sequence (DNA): TGTGCCAGCTCACCATCCTATGAAAAACTGTTTTTT.

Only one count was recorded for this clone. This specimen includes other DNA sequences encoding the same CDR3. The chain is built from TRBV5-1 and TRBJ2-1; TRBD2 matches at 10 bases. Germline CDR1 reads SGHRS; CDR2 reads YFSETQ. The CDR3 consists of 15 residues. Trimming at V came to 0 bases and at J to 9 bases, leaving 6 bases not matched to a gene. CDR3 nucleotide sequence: TGCGCCAGCAGCTTGGGCCTAGCGGGAGACGGTGAGCAGTTCTTC. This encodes CASSLGLAGDGEQFF.

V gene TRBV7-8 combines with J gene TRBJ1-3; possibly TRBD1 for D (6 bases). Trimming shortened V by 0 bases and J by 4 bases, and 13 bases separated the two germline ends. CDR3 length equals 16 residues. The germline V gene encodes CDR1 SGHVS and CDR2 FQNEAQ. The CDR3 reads CASSLAGTWRGNTIYF. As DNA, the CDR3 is TGTGCCAGCAGCTTAGCCGGGACATGGCGGGGAAACACCATATATTTT. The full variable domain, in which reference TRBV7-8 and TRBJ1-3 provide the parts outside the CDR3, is GAGVSQSPRYKVAKRGQDVALRCDPISGHVSLFWYQQALGQGPEFLTYFQNEAQLDKSGLPSDRFFAERPEGSVSTLKIQRTQQEDSAVYLCASSLAGTWRGNTIYFGEGSWLTVV.

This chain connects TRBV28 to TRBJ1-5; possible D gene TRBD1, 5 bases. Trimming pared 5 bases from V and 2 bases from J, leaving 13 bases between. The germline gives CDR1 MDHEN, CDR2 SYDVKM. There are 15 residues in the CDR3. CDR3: CASSGAGRGNQPQHF. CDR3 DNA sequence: TGTGCCAGCAGTGGGGCAGGGAGAGGCAATCAGCCCCAGCATTTT.

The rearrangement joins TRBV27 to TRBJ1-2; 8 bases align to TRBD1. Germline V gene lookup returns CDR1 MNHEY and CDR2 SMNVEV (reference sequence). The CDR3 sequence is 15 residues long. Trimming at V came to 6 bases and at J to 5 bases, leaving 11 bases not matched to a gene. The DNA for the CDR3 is TGTGCCAGCAGCCTGGATGGGACAGGAAATTATGGCTACACCTTC. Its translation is CASSLDGTGNYGYTF.

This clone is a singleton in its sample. CDR3 sequence: CASSFYANVLTF. The CDR3 DNA follows: TGTGCCAGCAGCTTCTATGCCAACGTCCTGACTTTC. The chain recombines TRBV7-2 with TRBJ2-6; D gene uncertain. Germline CDR1 reads SGHTA; CDR2 reads FQGNSA. The CDR3 is 12 amino acids. V lost 3 bases to trimming and J lost 7 bases, with 4 bases between them.

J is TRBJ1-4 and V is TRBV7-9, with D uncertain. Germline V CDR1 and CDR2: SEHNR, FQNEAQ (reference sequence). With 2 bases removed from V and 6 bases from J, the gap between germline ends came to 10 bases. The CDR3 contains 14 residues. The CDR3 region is CASSLRQTYEKLFF. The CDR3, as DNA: TGTGCCAGCAGCTTACGGCAGACTTATGAAAAACTGTTTTTT.

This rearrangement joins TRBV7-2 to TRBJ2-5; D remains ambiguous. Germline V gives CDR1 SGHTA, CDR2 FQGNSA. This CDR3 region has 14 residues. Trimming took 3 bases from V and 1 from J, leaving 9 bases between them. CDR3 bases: TGTGCCAGCAGCTTTCAGTCGGCCCAAGAGACCCAGTACTTC. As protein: CASSFQSAQETQYF.

CDR3 protein: CASSPEGRGSETQYF. The CDR3 coding sequence is TGCGCCAGCAGCCCGGAGGGCAGGGGGTCAGAGACCCAGTACTTC. The V and J genes are TRBV5-1 and TRBJ2-5; tentatively, D is TRBD1 (7 bases). Germline CDR1 is SGHRS and CDR2 is YFSETQ. This CDR3 contains 15 residues. The V end was cut by 4 bases, the J end by 4 bases, with 17 bases between.

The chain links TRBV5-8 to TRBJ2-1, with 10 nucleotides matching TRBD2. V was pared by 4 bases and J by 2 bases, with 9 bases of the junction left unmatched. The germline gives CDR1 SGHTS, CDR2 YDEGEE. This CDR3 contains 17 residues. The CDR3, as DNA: TGTGCCAGCAGCACACCCATAGCGGGGGGCACCTACAATGAGCAGTTCTTC. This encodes CASSTPIAGGTYNEQFF.

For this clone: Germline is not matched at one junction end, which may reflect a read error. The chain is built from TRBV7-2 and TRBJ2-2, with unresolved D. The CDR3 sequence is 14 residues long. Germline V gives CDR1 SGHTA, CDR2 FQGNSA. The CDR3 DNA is TGTGCCAGCAGCTTAATAGGGAACCCCGGGGAGCTGTTTTTT. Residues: CASSLIGNPGELFF.

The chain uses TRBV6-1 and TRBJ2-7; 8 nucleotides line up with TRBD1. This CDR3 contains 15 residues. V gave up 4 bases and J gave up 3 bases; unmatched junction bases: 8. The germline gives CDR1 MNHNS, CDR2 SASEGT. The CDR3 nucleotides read TGTGCCAGCAGTGTCCGGACAGGGACGGACTACGAGCAGTACTTC. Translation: CASSVRTGTDYEQYF.

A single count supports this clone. The chain's CDR3 is CASSQWTSGRLSTDTQYF. The CDR3 DNA sequence: TGTGCCAGCAGCCAATGGACTAGCGGGAGGCTAAGCACAGATACGCAGTATTTT. The V gene is TRBV14, the J gene TRBJ2-3; 14 nucleotides agree with TRBD2. Germline loops: CDR1 SGHDN, CDR2 FVKESK. This CDR3 contains 18 residues. Trimming at V came to 2 bases and at J to 0 bases, leaving 4 bases not matched to a gene.

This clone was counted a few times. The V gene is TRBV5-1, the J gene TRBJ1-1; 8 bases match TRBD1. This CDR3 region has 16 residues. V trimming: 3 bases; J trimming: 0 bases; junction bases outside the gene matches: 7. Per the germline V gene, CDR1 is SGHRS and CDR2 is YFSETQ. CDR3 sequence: CASSSLTGAMNTEAFF. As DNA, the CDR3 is TGCGCCAGCAGCTCGCTGACAGGGGCTATGAACACTGAAGCTTTCTTT. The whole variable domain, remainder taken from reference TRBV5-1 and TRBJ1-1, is KAGVTQTPRYLIKTRGQQVTLSCSPISGHRSVSWYQQTPGQGLQFLFEYFSETQRNKGNFPGRFSGRQFSNSRSEMNVSTLELGDSALYLCASSSLTGAMNTEAFFGQGTRLTVV.

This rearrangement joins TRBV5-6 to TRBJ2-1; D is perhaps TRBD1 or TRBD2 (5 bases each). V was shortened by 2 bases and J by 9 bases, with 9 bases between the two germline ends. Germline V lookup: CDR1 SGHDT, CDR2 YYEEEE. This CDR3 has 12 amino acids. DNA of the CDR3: TGTGCCAGCAGCTTCGAGGGGCGTGAGCAGTTCTTC. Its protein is CASSFEGREQFF. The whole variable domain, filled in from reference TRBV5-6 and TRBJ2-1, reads DAGVTQSPTHLIKTRGQQVTLRCSPKSGHDTVSWYQQALGQGPQFIFQYYEEEERQRGNFPDRFSGHQFPNYSSELNVNALLLGDSALYLCASSFEGREQFFGPGTRLTVL.